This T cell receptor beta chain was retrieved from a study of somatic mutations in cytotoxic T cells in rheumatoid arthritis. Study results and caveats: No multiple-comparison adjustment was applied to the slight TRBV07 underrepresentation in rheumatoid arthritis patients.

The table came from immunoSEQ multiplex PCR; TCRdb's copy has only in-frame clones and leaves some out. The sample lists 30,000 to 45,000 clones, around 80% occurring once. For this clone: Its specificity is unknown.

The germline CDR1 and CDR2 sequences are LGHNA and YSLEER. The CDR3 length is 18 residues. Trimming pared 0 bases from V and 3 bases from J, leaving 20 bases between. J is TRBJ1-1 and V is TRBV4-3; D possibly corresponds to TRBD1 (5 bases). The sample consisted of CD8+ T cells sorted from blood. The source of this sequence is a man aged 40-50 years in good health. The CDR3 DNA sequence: TGCGCCAGCAGCCAAGATCCAGGGTTATCGGGCAGGGACACTGAAGCTTTCTTT. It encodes CASSQDPGLSGRDTEAFF.